Each of the 22 T cell receptor beta chains below was sequenced from the same sample in a study of T cell repertoires in cytomegalovirus infection. TCRdb called the reads again in MiXCR, with one record for every CDR3 protein. The sample yields approximately 770,000 distinct CDR3 sequences, 25% to 35% seen once. No cognate antigen is known for these TCRs. The specimen comprised cultured CD8+ T cells from PBMCs, sampled from culture after CMV antigen stimulation. These receptors all come from a human donor in good health (CMV status not recorded). Some clones in this sample may be carry-over from other donors' samples.

This clonotype was found many times. The V call is TRBV7-9, the J call TRBJ1-2; 9 bases align to TRBD1. The germline CDR1 and CDR2 sequences are SEHNR and FQNEAQ (reference sequence). The CDR3 is 17 amino acids. Trimming removed 6 bases from V and 5 bases from J; junction bases left unmatched: 16. As DNA, the CDR3 is TGTGCCAGCAGTCGACCGGGACAGGGAATACCTTCGTATGGCTACACCTTC. It yields the protein CASSRPGQGIPSYGYTF.

This clonotype was observed at least ten times. J is TRBJ1-5 and V is TRBV19; D is uncertain. Between the trimmed V and J ends, which lost 4 bases and 1 base, there was a span of 11 bases. Germline assignment: CDR1 LNHDA and CDR2 SQIVND (reference sequence). This CDR3 has 15 residues. The CDR3 DNA follows: TGTGCCAGTAGTACCCTCGTTAGAAGCAATCAGCCCCAGCATTTT. It codes for CASSTLVRSNQPQHF.

The chain links TRBV7-6 to TRBJ2-5, with D tentatively TRBD2 (6 bases). Germline lookup yields CDR1 SGHVS and CDR2 FNYEAQ. V was trimmed by 3 bases and J by 7 bases, leaving 24 bases between them. The CDR3 extends over 17 amino acids. CDR3 nucleotides: TGTGCCAGCAGCTTGAACCGGGACTCCCCACCCCTGGGGACCCAGTACTTC. Protein: CASSLNRDSPPLGTQYF.

This clonotype was observed a single time. The chain has TRBV5-1 and TRBJ2-1; TRBD2 agrees at 11 bases. The CDR3 spans 16 residues. Per the germline V gene, CDR1 is SGHRS and CDR2 is YFSETQ. With 3 bases clipped from V and 6 bases from J, the junction kept 8 bases outside the gene matches. The CDR3 region is CASSWLAGGPFNEQFF. In DNA, the CDR3 is TGCGCCAGCAGCTGGCTAGCGGGGGGTCCTTTCAATGAGCAGTTCTTC.

With regard to this clonotype: This could be a read error, since a much larger clone is one nucleotide away. The CDR3 coding sequence is TGTGCCAGCGGGAATTCCCCGGCCTACAATGGGCAGTTCTTC. Translating gives CASGNSPAYNGQFF. The gene calls are TRBV7-4 and TRBJ2-1; D gene uncertain. CDR1 SGHVT and CDR2 SQSDAQ come from the germline V gene. CDR3 length: 14 residues.

The rearrangement joins TRBV4-1 to TRBJ1-5, with TRBD1 matching 7 bases. The CDR3 runs to 16 residues. Germline V gives CDR1 MGHRA, CDR2 YSYEKL. J was trimmed by 2 bases and V by 3 bases; bases with no gene match: 7. As DNA, the CDR3 is TGCGCCAGCAGCCACGAACAGGGGCGAGGCAATCAGCCCCAGCATTTT. Protein product: CASSHEQGRGNQPQHF.

The V and J genes are TRBV7-9 and TRBJ1-2, with D tentatively TRBD1 (5 bases). CDR1 SEHNR and CDR2 FQNEAQ come from the germline V gene (reference sequence). Trimming shortened V by 3 bases and J by 0 bases, and 17 bases separated the two germline ends. This CDR3 has 17 residues. DNA for the CDR3: TGTGCCAGCAGCTTTTCTAGTCTCAGGGCAGCTAACTATGGCTACACCTTC. Encoded protein: CASSFSSLRAANYGYTF.

This clonotype was seen ten or more times. This CDR3 is CASSLGVSEGDEQFF. The CDR3 DNA is TGTGCCAGCAGCTTAGGGGTCAGTGAAGGTGATGAGCAGTTCTTC. The genes are TRBV7-2 and TRBJ2-1; the D is unclear. Looked up from germline, CDR1 is SGHTA and CDR2 is FQGNSA. The CDR3 extends over 15 amino acids. V lost 1 base to trimming and J lost 8 bases, with 15 bases between them.

This clonotype has only a few counts. The genes are TRBV28 and TRBJ2-7; D tentatively reads TRBD1 or TRBD2 (5 bases each). V lost 6 bases and J 9 bases, leaving 15 bases between the germline ends. CDR1 and CDR2 (germline): MDHEN, SYDVKM. The CDR3 has 12 amino acids. The CDR3 coding sequence is TGTGCCAGCAGACCAGTTGGGGACGGGCAGTACTTC. Amino acid sequence: CASRPVGDGQYF. Filled out from reference TRBV28 and TRBJ2-7, the complete variable domain reads DVKVTQSSRYLVKRTGEKVFLECVQDMDHENMFWYRQDPGLGLRLIYFSYDVKMKEKGDIPEGYSVSREKKERFSLILESASTNQTSMYLCASRPVGDGQYFGPGTRLTVT.

V usage is TRBV10-3 and J usage is TRBJ2-7; TRBD1 matches 7 bases. Per germline, CDR1 ENHRY and CDR2 SYGVKD. Germline trimming cut 9 bases from V and 0 bases from J; bases unmatched to any gene: 5. The CDR3 consists of 13 residues. In DNA, the CDR3 is TGTGCCATAGGGACAGAGCCCTCCTACGAGCAGTACGTC. It specifies CAIGTEPSYEQYV.

This clonotype occurred a few times. V and J are TRBV4-1 and TRBJ1-1, with D possibly TRBD1 on 6 matching bases. The V and J ends lost 0 bases and 0 bases respectively, with 14 bases between them. From germline, CDR1 is MGHRA and CDR2 YSYEKL. This CDR3 has 17 residues. DNA of the CDR3: TGCGCCAGCAGCCAAGAAGTGGACAGCCTCATGAACACTGAAGCTTTCTTT. It translates to CASSQEVDSLMNTEAFF.

This clonotype was counted a few times. The DNA of the CDR3 is TGTGCCAGTAGTATAATGGGGAGGGGACACTTTCAGCCCCAGCATTTT. Translated, it gives CASSIMGRGHFQPQHF. The V and J genes are TRBV19 and TRBJ1-5, with a weak D call TRBD1 (6 bases). CDR3 length: 16 residues. The V end lost 2 bases, the J end lost 6 bases, and 17 bases lay between the germline ends. In germline, CDR1 is LNHDA, CDR2 SQIVND (reference sequence).

This clonotype was observed a handful of times. This chain links TRBV12-5 with TRBJ1-2; no clear D gene. Germline lookup yields CDR1 LGHNT and CDR2 FRNRAP. Trimming cost V 4 bases and J 1 base, with 10 bases left between them. The CDR3 consists of 14 residues. The CDR3 DNA reads as TGTGCTAGTGGTTCACCGGGGAGTAACTATGGCTACACCTTC. Translated: CASGSPGSNYGYTF.

The gene calls are TRBV27 and TRBJ1-6, with 8 nucleotides matching TRBD1. The length of the CDR3 is 14 residues. From germline, CDR1 is MNHEY and CDR2 SMNVEV (reference sequence). V lost 6 bases and J lost 9; bases outside the gene matches: 7. This chain's CDR3 is CASSPGQGLSPLHF. The DNA for the CDR3 is TGTGCCAGCAGCCCAGGACAGGGCCTTTCACCCCTCCACTTT.

This clonotype was seen a handful of times. The chain links TRBV7-6 to TRBJ2-5; 9 bases fit TRBD1. V dropped 1 base and J dropped 5; count of bases not matched to a gene: 5. This CDR3 is 15 amino acids long. CDR1 is SGHVS, CDR2 FNYEAQ, per germline. The CDR3 region has the DNA TGTGCCAGCAGCTTAGTACAGGGGGCGCGTGAGACCCAGTACTTC. As protein: CASSLVQGARETQYF. Together with reference TRBV7-6 and TRBJ2-5, the CDR3 gives the full variable domain: GAGVSQSPRYKVTKRGQDVALRCDPISGHVSLYWYRQALGQGPEFLTYFNYEAQQDKSGLPNDRFSAERPEGSISTLTIQRTEQRDSAMYRCASSLVQGARETQYFGPGTRLLVL.

The chain joins TRBV7-9 to TRBJ2-3, with D perhaps matching TRBD2 (6 bases). Germline CDR1 reads SEHNR; CDR2 reads FQNEAQ (reference sequence). This CDR3 spans 14 amino acids. V lost 1 base and J 2 bases, leaving 7 bases between the germline ends. The CDR3 bases are TGTGCCAGCAGCTTAGGGAGGGACACAGATACGCAGTATTTT. Residues: CASSLGRDTDTQYF.

This chain connects TRBV27 to TRBJ1-6, with D hard to call. The V end lost 10 bases, the J end lost 4 bases, and 11 bases lay between the germline ends. The germline V gene encodes CDR1 MNHEY and CDR2 SMNVEV (reference sequence). The length of the CDR3 is 13 residues. The CDR3 coding sequence is TGTGCCACCCAGCAACATTATAATTCACCCCTCCACTTT. As protein: CATQQHYNSPLHF.

This chain joins TRBV7-9 and TRBJ1-1, with D unresolved. Germline V gene sequence: CDR1 SEHNR, CDR2 FQNEAQ (reference sequence). Trimming cost V 7 bases and J 0 bases, with 12 bases left between them. The CDR3 runs 14 residues. In DNA form, the CDR3 reads TGTGCCAGCACCACCGGCCCGCTGAACACTGAAGCTTTCTTT. It yields the protein CASTTGPLNTEAFF.

About this clonotype: In this CDR3 the conserved last residue, phenylalanine or tryptophan, is missing, so a read error is likely. The rearrangement links TRBV12-3 or TRBV12-4 to TRBJ2-3, with no clear D. The CDR3 length is 14 residues. The germline V and J ends were trimmed by 5 bases and 2 bases, with 11 bases remaining between them. The CDR3 DNA is TGTGCCAGCAGTCTAGGATCCTACACAGATACGCAGTATTCT. Its protein is CASSLGSYTDTQYS.

This clonotype has just a few counts. The rearrangement joins TRBV27 to TRBJ2-5; D call uncertain. Trimming removed 0 bases at V and 0 bases at J, with 8 bases between. CDR3 length: 15 amino acids. Germline lookup yields CDR1 MNHEY and CDR2 SMNVEV (reference sequence). The CDR3 sequence: CASSLSDKYQETQYF. The CDR3 DNA reads as TGTGCCAGCAGTTTATCTGATAAGTACCAAGAGACCCAGTACTTC.

This clonotype was seen only a few times. The CDR3 is CASSSVAGGQKETQYF. Written as DNA, the CDR3 is TGTGCCAGCAGTAGTGTAGCGGGGGGGCAAAAAGAGACCCAGTACTTC. V is TRBV27 and J is TRBJ2-5, with 11 bases fitting TRBD2. This CDR3 spans 16 amino acids. Germline V gene data show CDR1 as MNHEY and CDR2 as SMNVEV (reference sequence). Germline trimming cut 5 bases from V and 3 bases from J; bases unmatched to any gene: 8.

This clonotype was observed a few times. This chain links TRBV28 with TRBJ2-3; the D is unclear. Trimming removed 6 bases from V and 0 bases from J, with 16 bases in between. Germline V gene lookup returns CDR1 MDHEN and CDR2 SYDVKM. The CDR3 is 16 amino acids. CDR3 in amino acids: CASSRSEPLSTDTQYF. The DNA for the CDR3 is TGTGCCAGCAGCCGCTCGGAGCCCCTCAGCACAGATACGCAGTATTTT.